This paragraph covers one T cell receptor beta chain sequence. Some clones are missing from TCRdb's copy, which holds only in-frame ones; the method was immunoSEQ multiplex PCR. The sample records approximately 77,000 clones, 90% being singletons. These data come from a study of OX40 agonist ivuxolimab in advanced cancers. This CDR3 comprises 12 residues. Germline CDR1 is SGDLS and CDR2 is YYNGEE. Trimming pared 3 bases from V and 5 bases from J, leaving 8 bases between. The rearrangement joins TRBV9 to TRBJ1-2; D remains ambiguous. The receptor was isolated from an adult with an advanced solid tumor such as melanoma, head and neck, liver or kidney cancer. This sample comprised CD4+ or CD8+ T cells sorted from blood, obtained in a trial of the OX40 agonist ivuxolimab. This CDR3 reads CASSGIGYGYTF. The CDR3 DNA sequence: TGTGCCAGCAGCGGAATCGGATATGGCTACACCTTC.